Below are 19 T cell receptor beta chains sequenced from a single sample in a study of blood T cell repertoires in COVID-19. Libraries were prepared by immunoSEQ multiplex PCR; TCRdb keeps only in-frame clonotypes and omits some of them. Of under 250,000 clones in the sample, roughly 94% were seen once. The material sequenced was peripheral blood. All receptors derive from a young man with acute or convalescent COVID-19.

This chain joins TRBV5-1 and TRBJ2-1; TRBD2 matches at 11 bases. V shed 3 bases, J shed 0 bases, and the junction held 8 bases outside the gene matches. This CDR3 comprises 18 residues. From germline, CDR1 is SGHRS and CDR2 YFSETQ. CDR3 amino acids: CASSSPSGGMSSYNEQFF. CDR3 nucleotide sequence: TGCGCCAGCAGCTCCCCTAGCGGGGGGATGAGCTCCTACAATGAGCAGTTCTTC.

This chain links TRBV19 with TRBJ2-1; 9 bases fit TRBD1. The V segment lost 4 bases and the J segment 9 bases; nucleotides outside the gene matches: 4. The CDR3 sequence is 13 residues long. CDR1 is LNHDA, CDR2 SQIVND, per germline (reference sequence). CDR3 loop: CASSTGTGSEQFF. CDR3 bases: TGTGCCAGTAGTACCGGGACAGGGAGTGAGCAGTTCTTC. The full variable domain, in which reference TRBV19 and TRBJ2-1 provide the parts outside the CDR3, is DGGITQSPKYLFRKEGQNVTLSCEQNLNHDAMYWYRQDPGQGLRLIYYSQIVNDFQKGDIAEGYSVSREKKESFPLTVTSAQKNPTAFYLCASSTGTGSEQFFGPGTRLTVL.

The chain has TRBV5-1 and TRBJ2-7; TRBD2 agrees at 7 bases. CDR3 length equals 15 residues. V lost 2 bases to trimming and J lost 6 bases; unmatched junction nucleotides: 11. Germline V lookup: CDR1 SGHRS, CDR2 YFSETQ. This chain's CDR3 is CASSFSGGSGLEQYF. CDR3 coding DNA: TGCGCCAGCAGCTTTTCGGGCGGGAGTGGTCTCGAGCAGTACTTC.

V is TRBV6-5 and J is TRBJ1-3, with a weak D call TRBD1 (5 bases). Germline V CDR1 and CDR2: MNHEY, SVGAGI. This CDR3 is built from 14 residues. Trimming took 6 bases from V and 1 from J, leaving 10 bases between them. The CDR3 region is CASRPGGSGNTIYF. CDR3 sequence (DNA): TGTGCCAGCAGACCCGGGGGTTCTGGAAACACCATATATTTT.

The gene calls are TRBV5-1 and TRBJ2-7, with D possibly TRBD1 on 6 matching bases. CDR1 and CDR2 (germline): SGHRS, YFSETQ. The CDR3 is made up of 15 amino acids. Trimming pared 6 bases from V and 3 bases from J, leaving 19 bases between. The CDR3 protein is CASIMGAFWDYEQYF. CDR3 coding DNA: TGCGCCAGCATCATGGGGGCCTTTTGGGACTACGAGCAGTACTTC.

This rearrangement joins TRBV6-5 to TRBJ1-2; the D gene is possibly TRBD1 (5 bases). V was cut by 2 bases and J by 2 bases, with 9 bases left in between. Germline assignment: CDR1 MNHEY and CDR2 SVGAGI. This CDR3 comprises 14 residues. The DNA of the CDR3 is TGTGCCAGCAGTTACAGGGACTGGAACTATGGCTACACCTTC. Translated, it gives CASSYRDWNYGYTF.

The chain has TRBV2 and TRBJ2-3; 11 bases match TRBD2. V dropped 2 bases and J dropped 8; count of bases not matched to a gene: 15. Germline loops: CDR1 SNHLY, CDR2 FYNNEI. CDR3 length: 18 amino acids. CDR3 residues: CASSEPPGLAVTGGTQYF. The CDR3 DNA is TGTGCCAGCAGTGAACCCCCGGGACTAGCGGTAACGGGGGGTACGCAGTATTTT.

This chain joins TRBV9 and TRBJ2-2; D remains unclear. Germline values: CDR1 SGDLS, CDR2 YYNGEE. Trimming left V 3 bases short and J 4 bases short, with 7 bases between. The CDR3 is made up of 13 amino acids. This CDR3 is CASSETATGELFF. CDR3 in DNA: TGTGCCAGCAGCGAGACTGCCACCGGGGAGCTGTTTTTT. Using reference TRBV9 and TRBJ2-2 for the parts outside the CDR3, the full variable domain is DSGVTQTPKHLITATGQRVTLRCSPRSGDLSVYWYQQSLDQGLQFLIQYYNGEERAKGNILERFSAQQFPDLHSELNLSSLELGDSALYFCASSETATGELFFGEGSRLTVL.

The gene calls are TRBV4-2 and TRBJ2-7; maybe TRBD1 (7 bases). CDR1 is LGHNA and CDR2 is YNFKEQ in the germline V gene. V lost 0 bases to trimming and J lost 5 bases, with 14 bases between them. The CDR3 extends over 15 amino acids. The DNA of the CDR3 is TGTGCCAGCAGCCAAGAATACAGGGGAGGCCACGAGCAGTACTTC. As protein: CASSQEYRGGHEQYF.

This clone was seen a few times. This rearrangement joins TRBV5-4 to TRBJ1-1, with a weak D call TRBD1 (6 bases). V dropped 0 bases and J dropped 4 bases, with 7 bases sitting between them. CDR1 and CDR2 (germline): SGHNT, YYREEE (reference sequence). The CDR3 is 13 residues long. CDR3 region: CASSLGGRTEAFF. The CDR3 DNA reads as TGTGCCAGCAGCTTGGGGGGGCGCACTGAAGCTTTCTTT.

The chain couples TRBV6-5 to TRBJ1-2; D is unresolved. The CDR3 contains 13 residues. The V end lost 8 bases, the J end lost 3 bases, and 13 bases lay between the germline ends. The germline gives CDR1 MNHEY, CDR2 SVGAGI. DNA for the CDR3: TGTGCCAGCCCTGGGTCCAGGCACTATGGCTACACCTTC. Its protein is CASPGSRHYGYTF.

The chain joins TRBV11-1 to TRBJ1-2; the match to TRBD1 covers 8 bases. Per the germline V gene, CDR1 is SGHAT and CDR2 is FQDESV (reference sequence). This CDR3 spans 14 amino acids. The ends lost 1 base at V and 4 bases at J; junction bases unmatched: 2. The CDR3 sequence: CASSLGQGSYGYTF. CDR3 nucleotide sequence: TGTGCCAGCAGCTTAGGACAGGGGTCCTATGGCTACACCTTC.

This sequence joins TRBV5-4 and TRBJ2-1; D uncertain. This CDR3 region has 15 residues. Trimming removed 2 bases at V and 5 bases at J, with 14 bases between. Germline CDR1 is SGHNT and CDR2 is YYREEE (reference sequence). The CDR3 protein is CASSLGGNTNNEQFF. The DNA of the CDR3 is TGTGCCAGCAGCTTAGGCGGAAATACTAACAATGAGCAGTTCTTC.

In its sample, this clone was seen once. The chain has TRBV19 and TRBJ2-4; D is possibly TRBD1 (7 bases). V was cut by 1 base and J by 0 bases, with 22 bases left in between. In germline, CDR1 is LNHDA, CDR2 SQIVND (reference sequence). This CDR3 region has 20 residues. This chain's CDR3 is CASSIAPITTGRLAKNIQYF. The CDR3 DNA is TGTGCCAGTAGTATAGCCCCAATAACGACAGGGAGGTTAGCCAAAAACATTCAGTACTTC.

The table lists this clone with a count of one. This chain connects TRBV10-3 to TRBJ2-3, with TRBD2 identical over 10 bases. The germline V gene has CDR1 ENHRY and CDR2 SYGVKD. With V trimmed by 3 bases and J by 3 bases, 15 bases remained unmatched. CDR3 size: 19 residues. The CDR3 is CAISDPIYKRGGRTDTQYF. CDR3 nucleotide sequence: TGTGCCATCAGTGACCCCATCTACAAGCGGGGGGGCCGTACAGATACGCAGTATTTT.

V usage is TRBV4-2 and J usage is TRBJ2-2; 12 nucleotides agree with TRBD2. The length of the CDR3 is 17 residues. Germline values: CDR1 LGHNA, CDR2 YNFKEQ. V shed 4 bases and J 4 bases; nucleotides not matched to a gene: 7. The CDR3 loop reads CASSRLGLAGSTGELFF. CDR3 coding DNA: TGTGCCAGCAGCCGCCTAGGACTAGCGGGGAGCACCGGGGAGCTGTTTTTT.

The chain joins TRBV10-2 to TRBJ1-2, with 9 nucleotides matching TRBD1. Germline-derived CDR1 and CDR2 are WSHSY and SAAADI. This CDR3 has 15 amino acids. V shed 6 bases and J 4 bases; nucleotides not matched to a gene: 9. In DNA form, the CDR3 reads TGCGCCAGCAGGGACATGGGACAGGGTAGCTATGGCTACACCTTC. Amino acid sequence: CASRDMGQGSYGYTF.

The chain has TRBV20-1 and TRBJ2-3; the D gene is possibly TRBD2 (5 bases). Germline V gives CDR1 DFQATT, CDR2 SNEGSKA (reference sequence). V lost 3 bases to trimming and J lost 4 bases, with 8 bases between them. The CDR3 covers 12 residues. The chain's CDR3 is CSASLAPDTQYF. The CDR3 bases are TGCAGTGCTAGTCTAGCTCCAGATACGCAGTATTTT.

V usage is TRBV28 and J usage is TRBJ2-2; 10 bases line up with TRBD2. Germline assignment: CDR1 MDHEN and CDR2 SYDVKM. V dropped 7 bases and J dropped 7; count of bases not matched to a gene: 9. CDR3 length: 15 amino acids. The CDR3, as DNA: TGTGCCAGCAATCTTGGGGCTAGCGGGGGCGGGGAGCTGTTTTTT. Translation gives CASNLGASGGGELFF.